This T cell receptor beta chain appears in the sequencing data of a study of post-analysis software for immune sequencing data. Study findings and constraints: Strong co-clustering by F measure was seen for same-batch samples. Controls had lower frequencies than patients of a few TRBV segments, which included TRBV5-6, TRBV5-1 and TRBV20-1.

Unique molecular identifiers were carried by the TCR beta cDNA libraries. Via MiXCR, TCRdb re-called the PCR reads, giving one row per CDR3 protein. The sample lists 800,000 to 950,000 distinct CDR3 sequences, roughly 50% occurring once. CDR1 is MGHRA, CDR2 YSYEKL, per germline. CDR3 size: 15 residues. With respect to this clonotype: Antigen: not known.

Sequenced: blood. The chain couples TRBV4-1 to TRBJ2-5, with TRBD1 identical over 7 bases. The tail of the sequence fits TRBJ2-7 better, so the J call may be wrong. The sequence derives from a girl aged 5-17 years with multiple sclerosis. DNA for the CDR3: TGCGCCAGCAGCCAAACGACAGGGTTCGGCCACGAGCAGTACTTC. Translation: CASSQTTGFGHEQYF.